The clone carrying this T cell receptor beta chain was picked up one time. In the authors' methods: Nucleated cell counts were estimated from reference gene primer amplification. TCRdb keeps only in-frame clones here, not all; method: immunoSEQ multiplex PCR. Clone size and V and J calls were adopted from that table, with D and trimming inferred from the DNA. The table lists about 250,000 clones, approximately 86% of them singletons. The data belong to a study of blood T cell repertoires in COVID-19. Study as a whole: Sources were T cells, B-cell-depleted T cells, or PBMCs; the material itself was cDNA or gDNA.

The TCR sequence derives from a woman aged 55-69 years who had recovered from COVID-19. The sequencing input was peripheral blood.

As DNA, the CDR3 is TGTGCCAGCAGTCCAGGGGGCGGGGGCCCTTTTGACGAGCAGTACTTC. This translates into CASSPGGGGPFDEQYF. The V gene is TRBV28, the J gene TRBJ2-7; possible D gene TRBD1, 8 bases. This CDR3 contains 16 residues. Per germline, CDR1 MDHEN and CDR2 SYDVKM. Between the trimmed V and J ends, which lost 5 bases and 5 bases, there was a span of 22 bases.